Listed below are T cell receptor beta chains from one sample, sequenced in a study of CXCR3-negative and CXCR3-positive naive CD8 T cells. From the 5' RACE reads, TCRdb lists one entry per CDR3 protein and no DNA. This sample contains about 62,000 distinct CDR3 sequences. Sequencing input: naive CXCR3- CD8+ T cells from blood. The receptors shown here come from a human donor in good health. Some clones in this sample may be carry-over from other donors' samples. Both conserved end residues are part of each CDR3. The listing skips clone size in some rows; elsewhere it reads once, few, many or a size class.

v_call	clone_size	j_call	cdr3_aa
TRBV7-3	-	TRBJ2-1	CASTDSPGGNEQFF
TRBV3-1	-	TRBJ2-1	CASSQVDALYNEQFF
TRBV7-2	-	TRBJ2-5	CASSGPRLRETQYF
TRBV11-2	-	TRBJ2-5	CASSPGQGGETQYF
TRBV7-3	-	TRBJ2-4	CASSQYPGAENIQYF
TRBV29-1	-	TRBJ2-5	CSGRDRQETQYF
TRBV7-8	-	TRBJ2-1	CASSLEIAGSHPGDEQFF
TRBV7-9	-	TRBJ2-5	CASSSPPGQGIQETQYF
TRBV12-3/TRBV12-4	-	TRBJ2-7	CASSEGPLSVGEQYF
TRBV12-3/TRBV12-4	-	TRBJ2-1	CASSFGPNNEQFF
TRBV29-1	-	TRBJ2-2	CSAPGQGPGELFF
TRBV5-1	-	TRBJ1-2	CASSQSPGYPAGYTF
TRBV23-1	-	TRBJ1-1	CASSQSEGANTEAFF
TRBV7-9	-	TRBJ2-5	CASTFGGGQETQYF
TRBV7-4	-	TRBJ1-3	CASSPGTGYSGNTIYF
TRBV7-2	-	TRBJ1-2	CASSLAGQGVYGYTF
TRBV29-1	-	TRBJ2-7	CSVGDRDYEQYF
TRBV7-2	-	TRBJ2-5	CASSTQGDHQETQYF
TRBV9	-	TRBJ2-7	CASSVAPGGYEQYF
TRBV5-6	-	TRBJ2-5	CASSLGTSGGSKETQYF
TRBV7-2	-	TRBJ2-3	CASTRPTETSAITDTQYF
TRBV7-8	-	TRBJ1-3	CASSPLGGAPLDTIYF
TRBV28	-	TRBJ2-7	CASSLSLDGSSYEQYF
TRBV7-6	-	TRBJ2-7	CASSLEVGQGFDEQYF
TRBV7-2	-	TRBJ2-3	CASSKGHQGAADTQYF
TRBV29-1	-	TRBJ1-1	CSVALGQATEAFF
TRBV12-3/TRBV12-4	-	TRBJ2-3	CASTGYTSKDTQYF
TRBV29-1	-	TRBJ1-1	CSVWTAGEAFF
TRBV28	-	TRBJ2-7	CASTPDPQAFYEQYF
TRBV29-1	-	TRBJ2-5	CSVELGESETQYF
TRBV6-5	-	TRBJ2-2	CASILSTGATGELFF
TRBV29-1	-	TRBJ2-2	CSALGGAYTGELFF
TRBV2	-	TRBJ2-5	CASIAGGNEETQYF
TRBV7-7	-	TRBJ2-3	CASSHRDSDTDTQYF
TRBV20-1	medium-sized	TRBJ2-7	CSARGLAGRSSYEQYF